This TCR beta chain was recovered during a study of blood T cells in healthy people across ages. Overall study results and limits: Any conclusive comparison of naive versus antigen-experienced cells was prevented by using unsorted PBMCs. When set beside aged donors, long-lived donors presented more naive CD4+ cells and higher diversity.

This clonotype was found many times. The antigen remains undetermined. Next came a second PCR, run for roughly 6 to 11 cycles, which used a sample-barcoded 5' primer along with a J-beta primer mix. Each cDNA molecule was tagged by a template-switch adaptor with 12 random nucleotides. Via MiXCR, TCRdb re-called the 5' RACE reads, giving one row per CDR3 protein. In the table there are roughly 640,000 distinct CDR3 sequences, about 28% of which are singletons. CDR3 length: 16 amino acids. The V segment lost 0 bases and the J segment 4 bases; nucleotides outside the gene matches: 5. Germline-derived CDR1 and CDR2 are SGHRS and YFSETQ.

The sample taken for sequencing was blood. This chain uses TRBV5-1 with TRBJ2-1; 9 bases match TRBD2. The TCR was taken from a woman of 80 years or more in good health. The CDR3: CASSLDERGAYNEQFF. CDR3 in DNA: TGCGCCAGCAGCTTGGATGAGCGGGGGGCATACAATGAGCAGTTCTTC.